Given below is one T cell receptor (beta chain) in context. This sample stems from a study of shared clonotypes between healthy human individuals. It was around 220 ng DNA, tens of thousands of T cell genomes, that sorted-subset replicate PCRs used. Data came from immunoSEQ multiplex PCR; TCRdb stores just in-frame clones and leaves some out. The repertoire holds a few million clones, with over 90% as singletons. Per germline, CDR1 SGHVS and CDR2 FNYEAQ. This CDR3 is 14 amino acids long. Recent vaccinations or acute infections were absent in the healthy HIV-negative adult donors. The source of this sequence is a man younger than 30 in good health. Some clones in this sample may be carry-over from other donors' samples. V usage is TRBV7-6 and J usage is TRBJ2-5, with D unresolved. TRBJ2-7 explains the end of the DNA better; the J call may be wrong. Sequencing used naive CD4+ T cells from PBMCs. Subset: CD45RA+ positively selected. The CDR3 DNA is TGTGCCAGCAGCTTAGGGCAGAACCCCTACGAGCAGTACTTC. This codes for CASSLGQNPYEQYF.